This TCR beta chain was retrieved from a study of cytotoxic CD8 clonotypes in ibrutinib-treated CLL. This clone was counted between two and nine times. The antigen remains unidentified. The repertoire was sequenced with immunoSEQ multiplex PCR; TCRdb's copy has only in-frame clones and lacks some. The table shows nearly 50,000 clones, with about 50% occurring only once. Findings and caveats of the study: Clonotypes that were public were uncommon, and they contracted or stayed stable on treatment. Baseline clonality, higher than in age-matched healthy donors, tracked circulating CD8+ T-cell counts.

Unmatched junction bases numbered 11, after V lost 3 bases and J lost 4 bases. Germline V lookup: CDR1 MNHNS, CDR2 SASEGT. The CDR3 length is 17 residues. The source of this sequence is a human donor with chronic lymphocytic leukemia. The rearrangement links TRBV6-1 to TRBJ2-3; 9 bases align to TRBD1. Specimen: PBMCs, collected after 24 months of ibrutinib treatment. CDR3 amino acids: CASSDTDRGSGADTQYF. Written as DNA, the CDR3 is TGTGCCAGCAGTGATACGGACAGGGGATCGGGCGCAGATACGCAGTATTTT.